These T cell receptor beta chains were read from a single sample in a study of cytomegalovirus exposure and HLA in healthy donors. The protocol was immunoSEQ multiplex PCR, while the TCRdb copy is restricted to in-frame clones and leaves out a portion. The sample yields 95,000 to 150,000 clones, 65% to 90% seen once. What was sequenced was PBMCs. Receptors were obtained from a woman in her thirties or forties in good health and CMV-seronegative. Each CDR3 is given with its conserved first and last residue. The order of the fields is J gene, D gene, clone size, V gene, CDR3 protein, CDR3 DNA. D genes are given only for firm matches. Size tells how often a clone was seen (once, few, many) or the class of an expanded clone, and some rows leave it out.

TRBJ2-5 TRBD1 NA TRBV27 CASSSGTGAGETQYF TGTGCCAGCAGTTCTGGGACAGGGGCGGGCGAGACCCAGTACTTC
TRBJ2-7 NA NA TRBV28 CASSLYAGQFSEQYF TGTGCCAGCAGTTTATACGCGGGGCAGTTTAGCGAGCAGTACTTC
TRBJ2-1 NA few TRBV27 CASSLGGPSNEQFF TGTGCCAGCAGTTTGGGGGGTCCCTCCAATGAGCAGTTCTTC
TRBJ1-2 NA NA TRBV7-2 CASSPQFLNYGYTF TGTGCCAGCAGCCCTCAGTTTTTGAACTATGGCTACACCTTC
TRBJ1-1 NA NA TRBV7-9 CASSPGHTKAFF TGTGCCAGCAGCCCGGGACATACGAAAGCTTTCTTT
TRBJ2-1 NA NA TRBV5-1 CASSFVGTSREQFF TGCGCCAGCAGCTTCGTCGGGACTTCTCGTGAGCAGTTCTTC
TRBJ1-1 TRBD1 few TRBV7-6 CASRPGLDRGEAFF TGTGCCAGCAGACCCGGATTGGACAGGGGGGAAGCTTTCTTT
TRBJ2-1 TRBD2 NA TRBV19 CASSAGLAWSNEQFF TGTGCCAGTAGTGCGGGACTAGCGTGGTCCAATGAGCAGTTCTTC
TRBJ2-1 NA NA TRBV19 CASSMGGGSYNEQFF TGTGCCAGTAGTATGGGGGGTGGGTCCTACAATGAGCAGTTCTTC
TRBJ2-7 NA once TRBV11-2 CASSLENDWVQYEQYF TGTGCCAGCAGTCTTGAAAATGACTGGGTCCAATACGAGCAGTACTTC
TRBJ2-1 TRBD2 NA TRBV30 CAWSVRGGNYNEQFF TGTGCCTGGAGTGTACGGGGGGGTAACTACAATGAGCAGTTCTTC
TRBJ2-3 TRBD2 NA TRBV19 CASSKGLVRDTQYF TGTGCCAGTAGTAAGGGACTAGTCAGAGATACGCAGTATTTT
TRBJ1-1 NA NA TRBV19 CASNHRSNTEAFF TGTGCCAGTAATCACAGGTCGAACACTGAAGCTTTCTTT
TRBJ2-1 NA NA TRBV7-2 CASRAVGATGESEQFF TGTGCCAGCAGGGCGGTAGGGGCTACCGGTGAGTCTGAGCAGTTCTTC
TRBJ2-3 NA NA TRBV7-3 CASSWQGPDTQYF TGTGCCAGCAGCTGGCAGGGTCCAGATACGCAGTATTTT
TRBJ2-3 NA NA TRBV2 CASSEYQSTDTQYF TGTGCCAGCAGTGAGTACCAGTCCACAGATACGCAGTATTTT
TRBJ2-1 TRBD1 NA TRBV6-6 CASRLWDRGDNEQFF TGTGCCAGCAGGCTCTGGGACAGGGGTGACAATGAGCAGTTCTTC
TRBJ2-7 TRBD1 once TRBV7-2 CASSPRETGGPSPYEQYF TGTGCCAGCAGCCCCAGGGAGACAGGGGGCCCGAGTCCCTACGAGCAGTACTTC
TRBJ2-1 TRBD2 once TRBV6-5 CASSYLAGGRGQFF TGTGCCAGCAGTTACCTTGCGGGGGGTCGGGGTCAGTTCTTC
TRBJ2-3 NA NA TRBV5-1 CASSLFLESTDTQYF TGCGCCAGCAGCTTGTTTCTGGAGAGCACAGATACGCAGTATTTT
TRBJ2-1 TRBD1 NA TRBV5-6 CASSPDRVSEQFF TGTGCCAGCTCCCCGGACAGGGTGAGTGAGCAGTTCTTC
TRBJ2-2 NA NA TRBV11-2 CASSSRGLGSNTGELFF TGTGCCAGCAGCTCTCGGGGTCTGGGGAGCAACACCGGGGAGCTGTTTTTT
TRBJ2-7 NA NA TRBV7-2 CASSTQTRDRSEQYF TGTGCCAGCAGCACTCAGACGCGGGACCGCAGCGAGCAGTACTTC
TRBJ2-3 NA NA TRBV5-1 CASSFKGALIGGDTQYF TGCGCCAGCAGCTTTAAGGGAGCTCTGATTGGTGGGGATACGCAGTATTTT
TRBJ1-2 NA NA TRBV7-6 CASTHEELQGFDGYTF TGTGCCAGCACCCACGAAGAACTTCAGGGTTTCGATGGCTACACCTTC
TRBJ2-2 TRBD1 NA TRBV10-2 CASSDAPGGTGELFF TGCGCCAGCAGTGACGCCCCAGGGGGCACCGGGGAGCTGTTTTTT